Included here is one TCR beta chain sequence, with context. Looked up from germline, CDR1 is LNHDA and CDR2 is SQIVND (reference sequence). Trimming left V 3 bases short and J 3 bases short, with 11 bases between. The CDR3 contains 15 residues. This specimen comes from a study of blood T cell repertoires in COVID-19. This table comes from immunoSEQ multiplex PCR, and its TCRdb copy is limited to in-frame clones, with some not included. The sample yields roughly 280,000 clones, roughly nine tenths seen once. This rearrangement joins TRBV19 to TRBJ2-2; D possibly corresponds to TRBD1 (5 bases). The sample consisted of peripheral blood. This clonotype was sampled from a middle-aged man with acute or convalescent COVID-19. CDR3 region: CASSIQGGYTGELFF. CDR3 in DNA: TGTGCCAGTAGTATCCAGGGTGGTTACACCGGGGAGCTGTTTTTT.